These 11 T cell receptor beta chains were sequenced from one sample in a study of cytomegalovirus exposure and HLA in healthy donors. Libraries were prepared by immunoSEQ multiplex PCR; TCRdb keeps only in-frame clonotypes and omits some of them. The sample has tens of thousands of clones; around 94% are singletons. The sample consisted of PBMCs. The receptors were gathered from a man aged 18 to 30 in good health and CMV-seronegative.

The table lists this clone with a count of one. The chain recombines TRBV19 with TRBJ1-2, with D perhaps matching TRBD1 (5 bases). The germline CDR1 and CDR2 sequences are LNHDA and SQIVND (reference sequence). This CDR3 spans 17 amino acids. The V and J ends lost 7 bases and 4 bases respectively, with 25 bases between them. The CDR3 sequence is CASTPGWGSRTAYGYTF. The CDR3 DNA reads TGTGCCAGTACTCCCGGGTGGGGCTCCCGAACGGCCTATGGCTACACCTTC.

This clone occurred once. The genes are TRBV28 and TRBJ2-1; 8 bases are a match to TRBD1. This CDR3 has 15 residues. CDR1 MDHEN and CDR2 SYDVKM come from the germline V gene. V lost 5 bases, J lost 4 bases, and 7 bases stayed unmatched. CDR3 residues: CASSLSDRVYNEQFF. CDR3 DNA: TGTGCCAGCAGTCTATCGGACAGGGTGTACAATGAGCAGTTCTTC.

This chain joins TRBV9 and TRBJ2-7; D is undetermined. Germline V gives CDR1 SGDLS, CDR2 YYNGEE. There are 14 residues in the CDR3. V shed 0 bases and J shed 1 base, with 8 bases lying between them. CDR3 protein: CASSVDGGSYEQYF. The DNA of the CDR3 is TGTGCCAGCAGCGTAGACGGCGGATCCTACGAGCAGTACTTC.

The chain employs TRBV10-1 and TRBJ2-2, with D maybe TRBD2 (5 bases). V was shortened by 8 bases and J by 6 bases, with 16 bases between the two germline ends. This CDR3 has 14 residues. Germline CDR1 reads WNHNN; CDR2 reads SYGVQD (reference sequence). The CDR3 here is CASSNRGFSGELFF. CDR3 bases: TGCGCCAGCTCAAACCGCGGGTTTTCCGGGGAGCTGTTTTTT.

This clone was found once. This CDR3 reads CASSYRGRSEAFF. The CDR3 DNA reads as TGTGCCAGCAGTTACAGGGGTAGGAGTGAAGCTTTCTTT. The chain recombines TRBV6-5 with TRBJ1-1; weak D call: TRBD1 (5 bases). Per germline, CDR1 MNHEY and CDR2 SVGAGI. The CDR3 length is 13 residues. Trimming left V 2 bases short and J 7 bases short, with 11 bases between.

CDR3 region: CASITANTEAFF. The DNA for the CDR3 is TGCGCCAGCATCACAGCGAACACTGAAGCTTTCTTT. The chain links TRBV10-2 to TRBJ1-1; no firm D call. Between the trimmed V and J ends, which lost 7 bases and 1 base, there was a span of 7 bases. The CDR3 runs 12 residues. Germline loops: CDR1 WSHSY, CDR2 SAAADI.

This chain links TRBV25-1 with TRBJ2-7; TRBD1 matches at 8 bases. The J segment lost 4 bases and the V segment lost 6 bases, leaving 8 bases of the junction unmatched. This CDR3 has 14 residues. Germline values: CDR1 MGHDK, CDR2 SYGVNS. As DNA, the CDR3 is TGTGCCAGCAGAGACAGGACAGGGAAGTACGAGCAGTACTTC. Its protein product is CASRDRTGKYEQYF.

This clone has just one count. A read error may produce the germline difference seen at one junction end. The CDR3 DNA reads TGTGCTAGCAGTCAGGCCGCCGGAAAGGGAGCCTACAATGAGCAGTTCTTC. It codes for CASSQAAGKGAYNEQFF. The V and J genes are TRBV7-7 and TRBJ2-1; D might be TRBD2 (5 bases). This CDR3 is built from 17 residues. The germline V gene encodes CDR1 SSHAT and CDR2 FNYEAQ (reference sequence).

The chain uses TRBV18 and TRBJ2-6, with TRBD1 matching over 8 bases. The CDR3 consists of 16 residues. V was pared by 3 bases and J by 2 bases, with 3 bases of the junction left unmatched. Germline V gene sequence: CDR1 KGHSH, CDR2 LQKENI. CDR3 region: CASSPMDRAGANVLTF. DNA for the CDR3: TGTGCCAGCTCACCCATGGACAGGGCTGGGGCCAACGTCCTGACTTTC. The variable domain in full, with the rest retrieved from reference TRBV18 and TRBJ2-6, is NAGVMQNPRHLVRRRGQEARLRCSPMKGHSHVYWYRQLPEEGLKFMVYLQKENIIDESGMPKERFSAEFPKEGPSILRIQQVVRGDSAAYFCASSPMDRAGANVLTFGAGSRLTVL.

The V gene is TRBV11-2, the J gene TRBJ2-5, with D maybe TRBD2 (5 bases). Germline values: CDR1 SGHAT, CDR2 FQNNGV. This CDR3 has 14 amino acids. V lost 11 bases and J 0 bases, leaving 16 bases between the germline ends. Written as DNA, the CDR3 is TGTGCCTCCCTGAGCGGAAGTCACCAAGAGACCCAGTACTTC. It specifies CASLSGSHQETQYF.

The chain couples TRBV7-3 to TRBJ2-1, with 8 bases that match TRBD2. The V and J ends lost 5 bases and 3 bases, in that order; junction bases with no gene match: 6. Germline CDR1 and CDR2: SGHTA and FQGTGA. This CDR3 has 15 residues. CDR3 sequence (DNA): TGTGCCAGCAGCCGACAGAGCGGGGGCTACAATGAGCAGTTCTTC. Residues: CASSRQSGGYNEQFF. The full variable domain, in which reference TRBV7-3 and TRBJ2-1 provide the parts outside the CDR3, is GAGVSQTPSNKVTEKGKYVELRCDPISGHTALYWYRQSLGQGPEFLIYFQGTGAADDSGLPNDRFFAVRPEGSVSTLKIQRTERGDSAVYLCASSRQSGGYNEQFFGPGTRLTVL.